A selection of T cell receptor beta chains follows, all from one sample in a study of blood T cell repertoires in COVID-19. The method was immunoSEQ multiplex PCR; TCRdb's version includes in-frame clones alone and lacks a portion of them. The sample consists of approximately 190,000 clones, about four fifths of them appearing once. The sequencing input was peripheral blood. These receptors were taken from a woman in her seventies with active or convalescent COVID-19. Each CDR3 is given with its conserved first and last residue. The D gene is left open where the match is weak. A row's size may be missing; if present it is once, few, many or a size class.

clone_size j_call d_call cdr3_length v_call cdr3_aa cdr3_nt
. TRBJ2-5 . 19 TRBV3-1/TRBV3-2 CASSPRDPQRILRGETQYF TGTGCCAGCAGCCCCAGGGATCCCCAGCGGATCCTCAGGGGCGAGACCCAGTACTTC
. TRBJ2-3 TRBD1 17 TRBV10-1 CASSVQAGTGGGDTQYF TGCGCCAGCAGTGTTCAAGCCGGGACAGGGGGAGGAGATACGCAGTATTTT
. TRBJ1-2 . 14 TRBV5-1 CASSLETASYGYTF TGCGCCAGCAGCTTGGAAACAGCCTCCTATGGCTACACCTTC
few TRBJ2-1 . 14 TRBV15 CATSTRTGYNEQFF TGTGCCACCAGCACAAGGACTGGCTACAATGAGCAGTTCTTC
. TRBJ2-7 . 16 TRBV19 CASSIGVTGANYEQYF TGTGCCAGTAGTATAGGAGTAACGGGAGCTAACTACGAGCAGTACTTC
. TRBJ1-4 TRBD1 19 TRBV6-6 CASSHARMGQGSRDEKLFF TGTGCCAGCAGTCACGCGCGGATGGGACAGGGATCAAGGGATGAAAAACTGTTTTTT
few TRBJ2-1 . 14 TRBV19 CASSLRDNYNEQFF TGTGCCAGTAGTCTCCGGGACAACTACAATGAGCAGTTCTTC
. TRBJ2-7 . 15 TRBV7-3 CASSLGPGYGYEQYF TGTGCCAGCAGCTTAGGTCCAGGGTACGGCTACGAGCAGTACTTC
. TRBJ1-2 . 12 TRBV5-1 CASTTGYYGYTF TGCGCCAGCACGACAGGCTACTATGGCTACACCTTC
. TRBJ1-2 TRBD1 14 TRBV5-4 CASSYMGQNYGYTF TGTGCCAGCAGCTATATGGGACAGAACTATGGCTACACCTTC
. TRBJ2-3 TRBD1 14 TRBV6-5 CASSRTGLTDTQYF TGTGCCAGCAGTAGGACAGGACTCACAGATACGCAGTATTTT
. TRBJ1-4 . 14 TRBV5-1 CASSLAGFDEKLFF TGCGCCAGCAGTCTCGCAGGGTTTGATGAAAAACTGTTTTTT
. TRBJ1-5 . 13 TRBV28 CASRRRYHQPQHF TGTGCCAGCAGACGCAGGTATCATCAGCCCCAGCATTTT
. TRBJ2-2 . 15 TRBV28 CASSGSGYGTGELFF TGTGCCAGCAGTGGTTCAGGGTACGGCACCGGGGAGCTGTTTTTT
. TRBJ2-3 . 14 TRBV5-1 CASSLGRPTDTQYF TGCGCCAGCAGCTTGGGGCGGCCCACAGATACGCAGTATTTT
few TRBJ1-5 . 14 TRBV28 CASSGGRRWQPQHF TGTGCCAGCAGTGGGGGCCGGAGATGGCAGCCCCAGCATTTT
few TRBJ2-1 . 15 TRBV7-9 CASSSRWRLYNEQFF TGTGCCAGCAGCTCTAGATGGCGGCTCTACAATGAGCAGTTCTTC
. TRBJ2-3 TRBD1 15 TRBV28 CASRSPGGIEDTQYF TGTGCCAGCAGGTCTCCAGGGGGAATAGAAGATACGCAGTATTTT
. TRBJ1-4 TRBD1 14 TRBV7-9 CASSLGGQGAKLFF TGTGCCAGCAGCTTAGGGGGACAGGGGGCAAAACTGTTTTTT
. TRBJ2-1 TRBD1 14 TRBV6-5 CASARDRGPNEQFF TGTGCCAGCGCTAGGGACAGGGGGCCCAATGAGCAGTTCTTC
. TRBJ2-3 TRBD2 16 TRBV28 CASSDRLAGPTDTQYF TGTGCCAGCAGTGACAGACTAGCGGGTCCGACAGATACGCAGTATTTT
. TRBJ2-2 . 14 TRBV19 CASSVNSNTGELFF TGTGCCAGTAGTGTCAATAGCAACACCGGGGAGCTGTTTTTT
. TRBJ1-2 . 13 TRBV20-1 CSASIRAGDGYTF TGCAGTGCTAGTATCCGGGCGGGGGATGGCTACACCTTC
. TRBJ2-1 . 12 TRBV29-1 CSVLSGVSEQFF TGCAGCGTTCTCTCAGGGGTCAGTGAGCAGTTCTTC
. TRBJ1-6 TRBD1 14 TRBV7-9 CASGRTGGHSPLHF TGTGCCAGCGGCAGGACAGGGGGACATTCACCCCTCCACTTT
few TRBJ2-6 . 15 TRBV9 CASSVKLSGANVLTF TGTGCCAGCAGCGTAAAACTCTCTGGGGCCAACGTCCTGACTTTC
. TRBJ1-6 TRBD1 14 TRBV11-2 CASSLGQGNSPLHF TGTGCCAGCAGCCTCGGACAGGGAAATTCACCCCTCCACTTT
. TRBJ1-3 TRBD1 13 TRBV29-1 CSGRQGAGNTIYF TGCAGCGGAAGACAGGGAGCTGGAAACACCATATATTTT
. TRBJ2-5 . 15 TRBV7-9 CASSLRRGTQETQYF TGTGCCAGCAGCTTAAGAAGGGGGACACAAGAGACCCAGTACTTC
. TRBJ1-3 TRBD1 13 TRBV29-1 CSVPGGIRNTIYF TGCAGCGTTCCAGGGGGGATACGAAACACCATATATTTT
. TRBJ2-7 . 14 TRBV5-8 CASSLGLVVHEQYF TGTGCCAGCAGCTTGGGCCTAGTGGTCCACGAGCAGTACTTC
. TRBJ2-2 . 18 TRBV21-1 CASSKVRAQGPNTGELFF TGTGCCAGCAGCAAAGTCAGGGCGCAGGGGCCGAACACCGGGGAGCTGTTTTTT
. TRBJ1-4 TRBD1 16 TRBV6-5 CASSSGYRGHNEKLFF TGTGCCAGCAGTTCGGGATACAGGGGCCATAATGAAAAACTGTTTTTT
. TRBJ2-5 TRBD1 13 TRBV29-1 CSVSGGSGETQYF TGCAGCGTTTCAGGGGGCTCAGGAGAGACCCAGTACTTC
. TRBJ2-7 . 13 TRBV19 CASSITGTYEQYF TGTGCCAGTAGTATAACAGGGACCTACGAGCAGTACTTC
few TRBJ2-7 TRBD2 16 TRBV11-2 CASSRLLAGAPKEQYF TGTGCCAGCAGCCGATTGCTAGCGGGAGCCCCTAAAGAGCAGTACTTC
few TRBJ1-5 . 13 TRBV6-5 CASTLDSLQPQHF TGTGCCAGCACCCTGGACAGCCTTCAGCCCCAGCATTTT
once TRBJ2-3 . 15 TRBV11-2 CASSSLYSQLETQYF TGTGCCAGCAGCTCCCTTTACTCCCAACTAGAAACGCAGTATTTT
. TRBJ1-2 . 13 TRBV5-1 CASSLEGPGSYTF TGCGCCAGCAGCTTGGAAGGTCCGGGAAGCTACACCTTC
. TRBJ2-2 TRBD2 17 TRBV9 CASSDPRTRGVTGELFF TGTGCCAGCAGCGACCCCCGGACTAGGGGAGTCACCGGGGAGCTGTTTTTT
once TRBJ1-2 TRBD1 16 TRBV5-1 CASSSNQGDRGYGYTF TGCGCCAGCAGCTCGAATCAGGGGGACCGTGGCTATGGCTACACCTTC
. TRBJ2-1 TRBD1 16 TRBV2 CASSEWDSDTYNEQFF TGTGCCAGCAGTGAATGGGACAGTGATACCTACAATGAGCAGTTCTTC
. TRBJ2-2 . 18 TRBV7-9 CASSLFGRIGGGTGELFF TGTGCCAGCAGCTTATTTGGCAGGATCGGAGGAGGTACCGGGGAGCTGTTTTTT
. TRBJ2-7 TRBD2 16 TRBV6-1 CASSEVTSGRSHEQYF TGTGCCAGCAGTGAAGTCACTAGCGGGAGGTCCCACGAGCAGTACTTC
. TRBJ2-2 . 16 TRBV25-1 CASSPPTGLSTGELFF TGTGCCAGCAGTCCCCCCACGGGACTCTCCACCGGGGAGCTGTTTTTT
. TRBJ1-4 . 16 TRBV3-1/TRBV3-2 CASRPGGGATNEKLFF TGTGCCAGCAGACCCGGAGGGGGGGCAACTAATGAAAAACTGTTTTTT
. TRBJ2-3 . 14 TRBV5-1 CASSLDPGGDTQYF TGCGCCAGCAGCTTGGATCCAGGGGGGGATACGCAGTATTTT
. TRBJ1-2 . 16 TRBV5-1 CASSFGDEGQTYGYTF TGCGCCAGCAGCTTTGGAGACGAGGGTCAGACCTATGGCTACACCTTC
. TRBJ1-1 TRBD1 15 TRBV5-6 CASSVQGQGNTEAFF TGTGCCAGCAGCGTACAGGGACAGGGAAACACTGAAGCTTTCTTT
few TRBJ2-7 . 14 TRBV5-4 CACTRGKSSYEQYF TGTGCCTGCACACGGGGGAAAAGCTCCTACGAGCAGTACTTC
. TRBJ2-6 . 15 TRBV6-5 CASSFGGTGANVLTF TGTGCCAGCAGTTTCGGAGGGACCGGGGCCAACGTCCTGACTTTC
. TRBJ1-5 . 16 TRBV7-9 CASSLGASEGNQPQHF TGTGCCAGCAGCTTAGGAGCCTCGGAGGGCAATCAGCCCCAGCATTTT
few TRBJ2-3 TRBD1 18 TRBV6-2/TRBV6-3 CASSLLLGQGIGTDTQYF TGTGCCAGCAGTCTCCTCCTGGGACAGGGGATTGGCACAGATACGCAGTATTTT